This T cell receptor beta chain is from a study of human T cells and chemical hapten exposure. Time point specified: pre-sensitization, week 0. Treatment of the sample: therapeutic diphenylcyclopropenone sensitization with weekly scalp DPC. Researchers extracted total RNA from unfractionated whole blood. Study-wide results and caveats: Significantly more large CDR3 similarity clusters were formed by expanded TCRs than by controls.

This clonotype occurred many times. Its matching antigen is unknown. J was trimmed by 5 bases and V by 5 bases; bases with no gene match: 10. From germline, CDR1 is KGHSH and CDR2 LQKENI. The CDR3 extends over 15 amino acids. TCRdb used MiXCR to reprocess the RACE reads, holding one entry per CDR3 protein. This table holds roughly 38,000 distinct CDR3 sequences, roughly an eighth found once. This clonotype was sampled from a woman in her thirties or forties with alopecia areata. Some clones in this sample may be carry-over from other donors' samples. The sequences come from whole blood, collected in connection with sensitization to the hapten diphenylcyclopropenone (DPC). V usage is TRBV18 and J usage is TRBJ2-7; 9 bases align to TRBD2. CDR3 nucleotides: TGTGCCAGCTCAATCGGACTAGCGACTGGGGACGAGCAGTACTTC. Amino acids: CASSIGLATGDEQYF.